This T cell receptor beta chain was sequenced during a study of T cell changes during pregnancy in multiple sclerosis. CDR1 is SGDLS and CDR2 is YYNGEE in the germline V gene. V was shortened by 3 bases and J by 7 bases, with 10 bases between the two germline ends. This CDR3 has 13 amino acids. Libraries were prepared by immunoSEQ multiplex PCR; TCRdb keeps only in-frame clonotypes and omits some of them. Here the sample spans over 45,000 clones, 75% to 95% being singletons. The chain has TRBV9 and TRBJ1-4; maybe TRBD1 (6 bases). Sequencing used CD8+ T cells from peripheral blood mononuclear cells, obtained after pregnancy. This TCR was recovered from a female donor with multiple sclerosis, enrolled in a pregnancy study. The CDR3 is CASSEGGGEKLFF. CDR3 DNA sequence: TGTGCCAGCAGCGAAGGGGGGGGTGAAAAACTGTTTTTT.